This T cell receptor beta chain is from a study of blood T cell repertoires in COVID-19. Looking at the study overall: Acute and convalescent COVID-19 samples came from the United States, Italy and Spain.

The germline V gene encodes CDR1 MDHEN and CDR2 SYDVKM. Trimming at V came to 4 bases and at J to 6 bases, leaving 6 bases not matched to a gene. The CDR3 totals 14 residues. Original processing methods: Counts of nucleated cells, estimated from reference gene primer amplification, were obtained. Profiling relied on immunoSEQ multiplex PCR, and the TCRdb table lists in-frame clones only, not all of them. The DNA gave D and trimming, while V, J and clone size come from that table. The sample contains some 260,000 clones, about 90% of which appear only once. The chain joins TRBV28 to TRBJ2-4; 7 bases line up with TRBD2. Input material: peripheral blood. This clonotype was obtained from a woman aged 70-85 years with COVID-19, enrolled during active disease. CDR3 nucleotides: TGTGCCAGCAGTTCTAGCGGCACGAGAAACATTCAGTACTTC. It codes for CASSSSGTRNIQYF.